The text below deals with one T cell receptor (beta chain). This table comes from immunoSEQ multiplex PCR, and its TCRdb copy is limited to in-frame clones, with some not included. The table has more than 200,000 clones, over 75% seen once. Germline-derived CDR1 and CDR2 are ENHRY and SYGVKD. The V segment lost 6 bases and the J segment 3 bases; nucleotides outside the gene matches: 12. The CDR3 runs 16 residues. Seattle cases were enrolled at active infection and followed longitudinally. The data belong to a study of blood T cell repertoires in COVID-19. Sequencing used peripheral blood. This TCR derives from a middle-aged man with COVID-19, enrolled during active disease. This chain uses TRBV10-3 with TRBJ2-7, with 9 positions matching TRBD2. This CDR3 reads CAISSPSGTSFYEQYF. In DNA form, the CDR3 reads TGTGCCATCAGCTCCCCATCCGGGACTAGCTTCTACGAGCAGTACTTC.